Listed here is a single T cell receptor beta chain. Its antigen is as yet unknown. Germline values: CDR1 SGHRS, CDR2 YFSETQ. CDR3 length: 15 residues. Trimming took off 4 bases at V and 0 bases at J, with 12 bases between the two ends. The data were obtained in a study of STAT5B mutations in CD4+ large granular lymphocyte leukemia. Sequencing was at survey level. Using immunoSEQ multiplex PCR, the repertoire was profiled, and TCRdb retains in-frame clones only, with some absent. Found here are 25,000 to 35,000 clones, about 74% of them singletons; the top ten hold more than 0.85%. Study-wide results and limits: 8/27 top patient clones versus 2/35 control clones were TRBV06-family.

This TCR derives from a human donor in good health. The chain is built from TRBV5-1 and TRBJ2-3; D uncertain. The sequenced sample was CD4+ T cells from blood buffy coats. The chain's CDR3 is CASSQTLASTDTQYF. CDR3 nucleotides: TGCGCCAGCAGCCAGACCCTTGCTAGCACAGATACGCAGTATTTT.